This T cell receptor beta chain was recovered during a study of T cell responses to AZD1222 COVID-19 vaccine. Study-wide context: Both about-4-week and about-12-week second-dose recipients were combined. General study results and limits: Regions left unmutated in variants are reportedly the target of nearly half of spike-specific TCRs. Clonal diversity may have been underestimated in mostly white British donors. An increase in Spike-specific TCR breadth and depth was observed after two AZD1222 doses.

Germline CDR1 is GTSNPN and CDR2 is SVGIG (reference sequence). V lost 1 base and J lost 4; bases outside the gene matches: 5. The CDR3 sequence is 15 residues long. Sequencing was performed with immunoSEQ multiplex PCR; in TCRdb, only in-frame clones are kept and a portion is missing. The sample holds 140,000 to 150,000 clones, 85% to 95% seen once. Worth noting for this clone: No antigen is known for it.

V gene TRBV30 combines with J gene TRBJ2-3, with 10 bases lining up with TRBD1. This sample comprised peripheral blood, obtained on day 0 of AZD1222 vaccination. This receptor was obtained from an adult in good health. The CDR3 bases are TGTGCCTGGAGTGCCGGGACAGGGGTCCCAGATACGCAGTATTTT. Its protein is CAWSAGTGVPDTQYF. Combining the CDR3 with reference TRBV30 and TRBJ2-3 gives the whole variable domain SQTIHQWPATLVQPVGSPLSLECTVEGTSNPNLYWYRQAAGRGLQLLFYSVGIGQISSEVPQNLSASRPQDRQFILSSKKLLLSDSGFYLCAWSAGTGVPDTQYFGPGTRLTVL.